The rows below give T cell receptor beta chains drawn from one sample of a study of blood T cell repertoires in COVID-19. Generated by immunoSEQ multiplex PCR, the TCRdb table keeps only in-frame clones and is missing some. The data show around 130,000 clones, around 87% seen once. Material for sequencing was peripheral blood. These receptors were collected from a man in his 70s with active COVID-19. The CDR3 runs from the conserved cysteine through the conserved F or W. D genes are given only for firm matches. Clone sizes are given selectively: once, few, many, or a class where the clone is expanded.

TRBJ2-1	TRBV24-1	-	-	TGTGCCACCAGTGAGGTAGCCACCAATGAGCAGTTCTTC	CATSEVATNEQFF
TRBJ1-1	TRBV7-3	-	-	TGTGCCAGCAGCTTCGCGGGGGGCGGGAGCACTGAAGCTTTCTTT	CASSFAGGGSTEAFF
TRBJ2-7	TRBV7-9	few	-	TGTGCCAGCACCGCCCGGGGTTCCTACGAGCAGTACTTC	CASTARGSYEQYF
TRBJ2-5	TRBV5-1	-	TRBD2	TGCGCCAGCAGCTTGGGGGCTAGCGGGAGCCGCCAAGAGACCCAGTACTTC	CASSLGASGSRQETQYF
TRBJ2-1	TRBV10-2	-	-	TGCGCCAGCAGTCTTAGCGCAAGCTCCTACAATGAGCAGTTCTTC	CASSLSASSYNEQFF
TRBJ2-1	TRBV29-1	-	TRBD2	TGCAGCGTTGAATCGTCGACTAGCGGGAGGGCCCATGAGCAGTTCTTC	CSVESSTSGRAHEQFF
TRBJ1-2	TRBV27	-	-	TGTGCCAGCAGTTTATCGAGGAACAACTATGGCTACACCTTC	CASSLSRNNYGYTF
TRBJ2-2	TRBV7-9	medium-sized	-	TGTGCCAGCAGCTTAGCGGTCCGATCGGGACTCTTCTCCGGGGAGCTGTTTTTT	CASSLAVRSGLFSGELFF
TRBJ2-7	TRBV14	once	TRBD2	TGTGCCAGCAGCCGAGGGACTAGCGGGACCTACGAGCAGTACTTC	CASSRGTSGTYEQYF
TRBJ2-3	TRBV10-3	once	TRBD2	TGTGCCATCAACTCGGGACTAGCGGGCGGGGGGGCAGATACGCAGTATTTT	CAINSGLAGGGADTQYF
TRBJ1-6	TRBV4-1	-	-	TGCGCCAGCAGCCAAGGGACAAAGAATTCACCCCTCCACTTT	CASSQGTKNSPLHF
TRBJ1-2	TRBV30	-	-	TGTGCCTGGAGTGTACAGGTAGTGACTAACTATGGCTACACCTTC	CAWSVQVVTNYGYTF
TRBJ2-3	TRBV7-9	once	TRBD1	TGTGCCAGCAGCGTACTACAGGGGGCAAGGACAGATACGCAGTATTTT	CASSVLQGARTDTQYF
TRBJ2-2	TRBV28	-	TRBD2	TGTGCCAGCAGATCAGGACTAGCGGGAGGCACCGGGGAGCTGTTTTTT	CASRSGLAGGTGELFF
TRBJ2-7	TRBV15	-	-	TGTGCCACCAGCAGAGACGGGTACTACGAGCAGTACTTC	CATSRDGYYEQYF
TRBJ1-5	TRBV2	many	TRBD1	TGTGCCAGCAGTCCGGGACAGAACAATCAGCCCCAGCATTTT	CASSPGQNNQPQHF
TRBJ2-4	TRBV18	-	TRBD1	TGTGCCAGCTCACCTAGGGACAGGGGTAAAAACATTCAGTACTTC	CASSPRDRGKNIQYF
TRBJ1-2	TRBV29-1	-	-	TGCAGCGTACCGGACAGCTATGGCTACACCTTC	CSVPDSYGYTF
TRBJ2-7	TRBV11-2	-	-	TGTGCCAGCAGCTTAGGCGGCTATGGCGGGACCCTCTACGAGCAGTACTTC	CASSLGGYGGTLYEQYF
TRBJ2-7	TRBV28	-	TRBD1	TGTGCCAGCAGCCATGGGACAGGGAAGTACTTC	CASSHGTGKYF
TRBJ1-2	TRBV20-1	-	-	TGCAGTCCCGGACTCAAGAATGGCTACACCTTC	CSPGLKNGYTF
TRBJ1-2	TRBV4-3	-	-	TGCGCCAGCAGCCAAGATTTGGCACCCTATGGCTACACCTTC	CASSQDLAPYGYTF
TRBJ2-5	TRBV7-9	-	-	TGTGCCAGCAGCTCCGCCGGAGAGACCCAGTACTTC	CASSSAGETQYF
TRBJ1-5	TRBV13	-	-	TGTGCCAGCAGCGAGCGGGTTCGAGGGACTCAGCCCCAGCATTTT	CASSERVRGTQPQHF
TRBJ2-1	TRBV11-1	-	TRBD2	TGTGCCAGCAAGCTAGCGGGAGTAGGCAATGAGCAGTTCTTC	CASKLAGVGNEQFF